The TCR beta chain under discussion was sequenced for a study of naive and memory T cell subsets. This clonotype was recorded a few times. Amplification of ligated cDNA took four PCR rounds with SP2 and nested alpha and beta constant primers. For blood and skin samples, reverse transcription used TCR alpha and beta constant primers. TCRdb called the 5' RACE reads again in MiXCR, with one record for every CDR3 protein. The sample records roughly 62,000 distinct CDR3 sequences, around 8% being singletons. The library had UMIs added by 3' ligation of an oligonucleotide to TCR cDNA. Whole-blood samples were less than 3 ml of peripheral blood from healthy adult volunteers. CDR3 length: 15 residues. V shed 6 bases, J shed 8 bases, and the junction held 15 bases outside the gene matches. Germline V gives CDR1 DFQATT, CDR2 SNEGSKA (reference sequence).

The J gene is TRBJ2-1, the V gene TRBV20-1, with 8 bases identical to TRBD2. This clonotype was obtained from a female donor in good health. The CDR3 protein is CSAHGGSGSGYEQFF. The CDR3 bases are TGCAGTGCGCATGGGGGGAGCGGGAGTGGTTATGAGCAGTTCTTC.